Below, one T cell receptor beta chain is given with its context. Losses at the gene ends were 7 bases for V and 4 bases for J; bases not matched to a gene: 5. CDR1 and CDR2 from the germline V gene are MNHEY and SMNVEV (reference sequence). This CDR3 spans 15 amino acids. The source of the sample is a study of T cell responses to AZD1222 COVID-19 vaccine. Using immunoSEQ multiplex PCR, the repertoire was profiled, and TCRdb retains in-frame clones only, with some absent. The repertoire holds roughly 80,000 clones, 88% seen once, with approximately 4.8% in the top ten. The sequences come from peripheral blood, collected on day 0 of MenACWY control vaccination. This receptor was taken from an adult in good health. V is TRBV27 and J is TRBJ2-1, with 12 bases lining up with TRBD2. CDR3 sequence (DNA): TGTGCCAGCACCGAAGGACTAGCGGGATACAATGAGCAGTTCTTC. This translates into CASTEGLAGYNEQFF.